This TCR beta chain was recorded in a study of T cell repertoires in cytomegalovirus infection. Study information: Matching HLA type, along with CMV infection, was indicated by public TCR beta signatures.

Germline CDR1 SGHTA, CDR2 FQGNSA. The CDR3 is made up of 21 amino acids. Trimming removed 4 bases from V and 4 bases from J; junction bases left unmatched: 22. TCRdb itself ran the reads through MiXCR, one entry per CDR3 protein. Among a few hundred thousand distinct CDR3 sequences listed, over 15% were seen once. This clonotype occurred many times. Its antigen is not known. Study-level findings and limits: Cumulative public TCR beta family frequency identified CMV carriers with the relevant HLA. The ex vivo response was dominated by HLA-C-restricted CMV-specific TCR beta clonotypes.

Sequencing was performed on CD8+ T cells from PBMCs. This TCR was sampled from a human donor in good health (CMV status not recorded). Some clones in this sample may be carry-over from other donors' samples. The chain combines TRBV7-2 with TRBJ1-3; 10 nucleotides agree with TRBD1. CDR3 coding DNA: TGTGCCAGCAGCTCTTTAGGGCGACAGGGGGCCCCCCGCTGGAGAGGAAACACCATATATTTT. It encodes CASSSLGRQGAPRWRGNTIYF.